Each of the 21 T cell receptor beta chains below was sequenced from the same sample in a study of T cell repertoires in cytomegalovirus infection. These receptors' targets are unknown. MiXCR, run by TCRdb on the reads, gives a single entry per CDR3 protein. This sample has some 200,000 distinct CDR3 sequences, with less than 50% found just once. The sequences come from CD8+ T cells from cultured PBMCs, collected from culture after CMV antigen stimulation. These receptors were obtained from a human donor in good health (CMV status not recorded). Some clones in this sample may be carry-over from other donors' samples.

This clonotype was seen just once. The gene calls are TRBV9 and TRBJ2-1; D is perhaps TRBD1 (6 bases). This CDR3 has 15 amino acids. The germline V gene encodes CDR1 SGDLS and CDR2 YYNGEE. V was shortened by 0 bases and J by 2 bases, with 9 bases between the two germline ends. As DNA, the CDR3 is TGTGCCAGCAGCGTAGGAGAGGGGGCCTACAATGAGCAGTTCTTC. It specifies CASSVGEGAYNEQFF.

This sequence joins TRBV7-4 and TRBJ2-7, with 7 bases lining up with TRBD2. CDR3 length equals 16 residues. Trimming removed 5 bases from V and 6 bases from J; junction bases left unmatched: 16. CDR1 and CDR2 from the germline V gene are SGHVT and SQSDAQ. CDR3 region: CASSPSDERGTSEQYF. The CDR3 nucleotides are TGTGCCAGCAGCCCCAGTGATGAGCGGGGCACCTCCGAGCAGTACTTC. The whole variable domain, filled in from reference TRBV7-4 and TRBJ2-7, reads GAGVSQSPRYKVAKRGRDVALRCDSISGHVTLYWYRQTLGQGSEVLTYSQSDAQRDKSGRPSGRFSAERPERSVSTLKIQRTEQGDSAVYLCASSPSDERGTSEQYFGPGTRLTVT.

This clonotype appeared a single time. This chain uses TRBV5-1 with TRBJ1-1; unclear D gene. The CDR3 loop spans 15 amino acids. Deletions cut 1 base from V and 1 base from J, with 11 bases between. Germline V gene data show CDR1 as SGHRS and CDR2 as YFSETQ. As DNA, the CDR3 is TGCGCCAGCAGCTTGAAGGAGGGAGCGAACACTGAAGCTTTCTTT. Its protein is CASSLKEGANTEAFF.

This clonotype was counted many times. The chain uses TRBV7-2 and TRBJ2-7, with D possibly matching TRBD1 (6 bases). The CDR3 is made up of 15 amino acids. Germline V gene lookup returns CDR1 SGHTA and CDR2 FQGNSA. V shed 1 base and J shed 4 bases, with 14 bases lying between them. The CDR3 is CASSLGQVSFYEQYF. CDR3 DNA: TGTGCCAGCAGCTTAGGACAGGTCTCTTTTTACGAGCAGTACTTC.

This clonotype was counted only a few times. V gene TRBV19 combines with J gene TRBJ1-2, with D possibly TRBD1 on 5 matching bases. CDR1 is LNHDA and CDR2 is SQIVND in the germline V gene (reference sequence). V was trimmed by 4 bases and J by 2 bases, leaving 26 bases between them. The CDR3 runs to 19 residues. CDR3 nucleotide sequence: TGTGCCAGTAGTACTTCTTTAACCGGGACCGAAAAAAAAAACTATGGCTACACCTTC. This gives the protein CASSTSLTGTEKKNYGYTF.

V and J are TRBV7-9 and TRBJ1-1; D unclear. Germline lookup yields CDR1 SEHNR and CDR2 FQNEAQ (reference sequence). The CDR3 has 14 amino acids. Trimming shortened V by 6 bases and J by 0 bases, and 11 bases separated the two germline ends. CDR3 sequence: CASRPRTLNTEAFF. The CDR3 region has the DNA TGTGCCAGCAGGCCCCGGACTCTGAACACTGAAGCTTTCTTT.

In DNA, the CDR3 is TGCGCCAGCAGCCCCTTTGTGGGGGGCCGCAATGAGCAGTTCTTC. Its protein product is CASSPFVGGRNEQFF. The V call is TRBV4-1, the J call TRBJ2-1; D may match TRBD1 or TRBD2 (6 bases each). This CDR3 is built from 15 residues. From germline, CDR1 is MGHRA and CDR2 YSYEKL. The V and J ends lost 4 bases and 6 bases respectively, with 16 bases between them.

This clonotype was seen repeatedly, ten times or more. This rearrangement joins TRBV28 to TRBJ1-1, with D tentatively TRBD1 (6 bases). Deletions cut 1 base from V and 0 bases from J, with 12 bases between. The CDR3 spans 16 residues. The germline V gene has CDR1 MDHEN and CDR2 SYDVKM. CDR3 coding DNA: TGTGCCAGCAGTTTATACATCAGGGGACTGAACACTGAAGCTTTCTTT. Encoded protein: CASSLYIRGLNTEAFF.

At least ten counts were recorded for this clonotype. V usage is TRBV7-8 and J usage is TRBJ2-1, with 7 bases matching TRBD2. Germline CDR1 SGHVS, CDR2 FQNEAQ. After removal of 1 base from V and 4 bases from J, the junction contained 4 bases not matched to a gene. This CDR3 spans 15 amino acids. CDR3 bases: TGTGCCAGCAGCTTAGGAGCGGGGCCTTACAATGAGCAGTTCTTC. Protein product: CASSLGAGPYNEQFF.

The chain carries TRBV6-1 and TRBJ1-2; D ambiguous. The CDR3 covers 11 residues. CDR1 is MNHNS and CDR2 is SASEGT in the germline V gene. Trimming removed 6 bases from V and 7 bases from J, with 9 bases in between. This CDR3 reads CASRSEGGYTF. CDR3 nucleotide sequence: TGTGCCAGCAGGTCGGAGGGTGGCTACACCTTC.

The chain joins TRBV27 to TRBJ1-1; 8 nucleotides agree with TRBD1. The CDR3 has 12 residues. Germline V gene sequence: CDR1 MNHEY, CDR2 SMNVEV (reference sequence). The V segment lost 5 bases and the J segment 11 bases; nucleotides outside the gene matches: 7. In nucleotides, the CDR3 is TGTGCCAGCAGTCCTGACAGGGGATTTGCTTTCTTT. Amino acid sequence: CASSPDRGFAFF.

The chain recombines TRBV19 with TRBJ1-1; TRBD1 aligns across 10 bases. The CDR3 covers 13 residues. Germline CDR1 LNHDA, CDR2 SQIVND (reference sequence). Germline trimming cut 10 bases from V and 4 bases from J; bases unmatched to any gene: 6. For the CDR3, the DNA is TGTGCCACAGACAGGGGGCCAGGCACTGAAGCTTTCTTT. It specifies CATDRGPGTEAFF.

The sample holds a few counts of this clonotype. The junction shows a germline mismatch at one end, possibly a read error. This chain links TRBV7-6 with TRBJ2-1, with TRBD2 matching over 11 bases. This CDR3 contains 16 residues. Germline V gives CDR1 SGHVS, CDR2 FNYEAQ. The CDR3 region has the DNA TGTGCAAGCAGCCCAAAAACTAGCGGGAGTAACAATGATCAGTTCTTC. This codes for CASSPKTSGSNNDQFF. The full variable domain, with the rest looked up from reference TRBV7-6 and TRBJ2-1, is GAGVSQSPRYKVTKRGQDVALRCDPISGHVSLYWYRQALGQGPEFLTYFNYEAQQDKSGLPNDRFSAERPEGSISTLTIQRTEQRDSAMYRCASSPKTSGSNNDQFFGPGTRLTVL.

As for this clonotype: A much larger clone lies one base from this, so it may be a read error. The chain employs TRBV7-8 and TRBJ2-1; TRBD2 aligns across 13 bases. There are 22 residues in the CDR3. In germline, CDR1 is SGHVS, CDR2 FQNEAQ. CDR3 DNA sequence: TGTGCCAGCAGCCGATTACTAGCGGGAGGGCCCTCCCGAACGAACTCCTACAATGTGCAGTTCTTC. It yields the protein CASSRLLAGGPSRTNSYNVQFF. The variable domain in full, with the rest retrieved from reference TRBV7-8 and TRBJ2-1, is GAGVSQSPRYKVAKRGQDVALRCDPISGHVSLFWYQQALGQGPEFLTYFQNEAQLDKSGLPSDRFFAERPEGSVSTLKIQRTQQEDSAVYLCASSRLLAGGPSRTNSYNVQFFGPGTRLTVL.

The chain has TRBV2 and TRBJ2-1, with 9 bases that match TRBD2. V lost 10 bases and J lost 0; bases outside the gene matches: 16. There are 18 residues in the CDR3. Germline CDR1 and CDR2: SNHLY and FYNNEI. DNA for the CDR3: TGTGCCAAGGCGCCTCCGGCGCTAGCGGGGTTCTCCTACAATGAGCAGTTCTTC. Protein sequence: CAKAPPALAGFSYNEQFF.

This clonotype has only a few counts. The gene calls are TRBV27 and TRBJ2-1; D unresolved. Germline V CDR1 and CDR2: MNHEY, SMNVEV (reference sequence). The CDR3 totals 19 residues. Trimming removed 5 bases from V and 0 bases from J, with 23 bases in between. CDR3 protein: CASSLSGGSDQFSYNEQFF. For the CDR3, the DNA is TGTGCCAGCAGTCTCTCAGGTGGCTCTGACCAATTCTCCTACAATGAGCAGTTCTTC.

The V call is TRBV6-1, the J call TRBJ2-7; unclear D gene. This CDR3 comprises 15 residues. CDR1 and CDR2 (germline): MNHNS, SASEGT. V lost 0 bases and J lost 2, with 11 bases in between. Written as DNA, the CDR3 is TGTGCCAGCAGTGAAGCGCCAGGTACGGCCTACGAGCAGTACTTC. Its translation is CASSEAPGTAYEQYF.

V gene TRBV6-1 combines with J gene TRBJ2-2, with 9 nucleotides matching TRBD2. In germline, CDR1 is MNHNS, CDR2 SASEGT. The CDR3 runs to 15 residues. Germline trimming cut 2 bases from V and 2 bases from J; bases unmatched to any gene: 0. CDR3 nucleotides: TGTGCCAGCAGTGAACTAGCGGGAAACACCGGGGAGCTGTTTTTT. Translated, it gives CASSELAGNTGELFF.

The V call is TRBV24-1, the J call TRBJ2-1; 10 bases line up with TRBD1. This CDR3 spans 15 amino acids. The junction had 4 bases not matched to a gene; V was cut back by 4 bases and J by 5 bases. Per germline, CDR1 KGHDR and CDR2 SFDVKD. The CDR3 DNA follows: TGTGCCACCAGTGACCGGACAGGGGGACACAATGAGCAGTTCTTC. It translates to CATSDRTGGHNEQFF.

The V call is TRBV5-3, the J call TRBJ2-3; D tentatively reads TRBD1 or TRBD2 (5 bases each). TRBV5-3 is assigned to the ORF class and has an uncertain function. Trimming pared 8 bases from V and 9 bases from J, leaving 16 bases between. The CDR3 length is 12 residues. The CDR3 DNA reads TGTGCCAGCAGCCCAGAGGGGCCCACGCAGTATTTT. It codes for CASSPEGPTQYF.

V usage is TRBV28 and J usage is TRBJ1-5; weak D call: TRBD1 (6 bases). V was cut by 5 bases and J by 1 base, with 12 bases left in between. This CDR3 contains 15 residues. CDR1 MDHEN and CDR2 SYDVKM come from the germline V gene. DNA for the CDR3: TGTGCCAGCAGTCCCCAGGACAGCAGCAATCAGCCCCAGCATTTT. It specifies CASSPQDSSNQPQHF.